The 27 T cell receptor beta chains presented below share a single source sample, sequenced in a study of cytomegalovirus exposure and HLA in healthy donors (dated by TCRdb to between 2016 and 2019). Library method: the immunoSEQ multiplex PCR assay. The multiplex PCR relied on a mix of 60 forward primers for TCR Vbeta segments and 13 reverse primers for TCR Jbeta segments. This immuneACCESS table, as held by TCRdb, lists in-frame sequences with V and J called but not all clones. Of the missing ones, under half trace to an unresolved V gene in checked studies; the others have no known cause. Here the sample has approximately 150,000 clones; roughly 81% occur a single time. The top ten constitute roughly 1.6% of the sample. The sequenced sample was PBMCs. These receptors came from a female donor in good health and CMV-seronegative.

The CDR3 loop reads CASRANSPLEAQYF. CDR3 sequence (DNA): TGTGCCAGCAGAGCCAATAGTCCCCTCGAGGCCCAGTACTTC. The gene calls are TRBV2 and TRBJ2-5; D unresolved. The CDR3 has 14 amino acids. V dropped 6 bases and J dropped 9 bases, with 20 bases sitting between them. In germline, CDR1 is SNHLY, CDR2 FYNNEI.

The chain carries TRBV7-3 and TRBJ1-1; maybe TRBD1 (5 bases). The ends were cut back, 2 bases at V and 5 bases at J, with 15 bases in the middle. This CDR3 has 15 amino acids. Germline assignment: CDR1 SGHTA and CDR2 FQGTGA. CDR3 region: CASSLQGGAGTEAFF. The DNA for the CDR3 is TGTGCCAGCAGCTTACAGGGAGGGGCGGGGACTGAAGCTTTCTTT. Full variable domain (missing parts from reference TRBV7-3 and TRBJ1-1): GAGVSQTPSNKVTEKGKYVELRCDPISGHTALYWYRQSLGQGPEFLIYFQGTGAADDSGLPNDRFFAVRPEGSVSTLKIQRTERGDSAVYLCASSLQGGAGTEAFFGQGTRLTVV.

The V and J genes are TRBV5-1 and TRBJ2-7; D not certain. Germline loops: CDR1 SGHRS, CDR2 YFSETQ. CDR3 size: 15 residues. Trimming took 1 base from V and 3 from J, leaving 14 bases between them. CDR3 DNA: TGCGCCAGCAGCTTGTTTACAGCCAACAACTACGAGCAGTACTTC. Translation: CASSLFTANNYEQYF.

This clone has just a few counts. The chain links TRBV28 to TRBJ1-4; no firm D call. With 6 bases removed from V and 8 bases from J, the gap between germline ends came to 7 bases. The germline V gene has CDR1 MDHEN and CDR2 SYDVKM. The CDR3 is 11 amino acids. CDR3 sequence reads: CASRGGEKLFF. CDR3 bases: TGTGCCAGCAGGGGCGGGGAAAAACTGTTTTTT.

The chain uses TRBV11-2 and TRBJ1-4; D uncertain. The V gene's germline CDR1 is SGHAT and CDR2 FQNNGV. There are 12 residues in the CDR3. Trimming removed 0 bases at V and 8 bases at J, with 4 bases between. CDR3 coding DNA: TGTGCCAGCAGCTTAGATCGGGAAAAACTGTTTTTT. This translates into CASSLDREKLFF.

This clone was picked up a small number of times. V gene TRBV7-2 combines with J gene TRBJ2-7; 8 nucleotides agree with TRBD2. Losses at the gene ends were 1 base for V and 6 bases for J; bases not matched to a gene: 8. The germline V gene encodes CDR1 SGHTA and CDR2 FQGNSA. The CDR3 is made up of 15 amino acids. CDR3 coding DNA: TGTGCCAGCAGCTTAGTTCGAGGTAGCGGGATCGAGCAGTACTTC. This sequence encodes CASSLVRGSGIEQYF. Looking up the rest from reference TRBV7-2 and TRBJ2-7 gives the full variable domain: GAGVSQSPSNKVTEKGKDVELRCDPISGHTALYWYRQSLGQGLEFLIYFQGNSAPDKSGLPSDRFSAERTGGSVSTLTIQRTQQEDSAVYLCASSLVRGSGIEQYFGPGTRLTVT.

This clone was seen a few times. V gene TRBV27 combines with J gene TRBJ1-4; perhaps TRBD1 as D (5 bases). Trimming cost V 0 bases and J 5 bases, with 10 bases left between them. The CDR3 consists of 15 residues. CDR1 is MNHEY, CDR2 SMNVEV, per germline (reference sequence). The CDR3 coding sequence is TGTGCCAGCAGTTTATCAGGGGCGGGGAATGAAAAACTGTTTTTT. It yields the protein CASSLSGAGNEKLFF.

The chain joins TRBV6-5 to TRBJ1-2; D is possibly TRBD1 (6 bases). The germline gives CDR1 MNHEY, CDR2 SVGAGI. The CDR3 is 13 residues long. V lost 2 bases, J lost 8 bases, and 12 bases lay in between. The CDR3 nucleotides read TGTGCCAGCAGTTACAGTCAGGGGCAGGGCTACACCTTC. Translation: CASSYSQGQGYTF.

The chain employs TRBV5-4 and TRBJ2-3; 9 nucleotides agree with TRBD2. V lost 1 base and J lost 2; bases outside the gene matches: 5. The CDR3 extends over 16 amino acids. Germline-derived CDR1 and CDR2 are SGHNT and YYREEE (reference sequence). CDR3 in amino acids: CASSLWRGGVTDTQYF. The CDR3 DNA sequence: TGTGCCAGCAGCTTGTGGCGGGGGGGTGTCACAGATACGCAGTATTTT.

The chain has TRBV7-2 and TRBJ1-1; the D is unclear. The V end was cut by 4 bases, the J end by 4 bases, with 10 bases between. Germline V gene lookup returns CDR1 SGHTA and CDR2 FQGNSA. The CDR3 runs 13 residues. CDR3 residues: CASSSLGSTEAFF. In DNA form, the CDR3 reads TGTGCCAGCAGCTCCCTGGGGAGCACTGAAGCTTTCTTT.

This clone was picked up a small number of times. For the CDR3, the DNA is TGTGCCAGCAGCTTAGATGGCAGTCAGAACTATGGCTACACCTTC. Residues: CASSLDGSQNYGYTF. The V gene is TRBV7-9, the J gene TRBJ1-2; no firm D call. Trimming cost V 1 base and J 2 bases, with 11 bases left between them. The germline gives CDR1 SEHNR, CDR2 FQNEAQ (reference sequence). The CDR3 has 15 amino acids.

J is TRBJ2-7 and V is TRBV7-9, with 8 bases fitting TRBD1. The V gene end was trimmed by 5 bases and the J gene end by 3 bases; junction bases not matched to a gene: 0. Per the germline V gene, CDR1 is SEHNR and CDR2 is FQNEAQ (reference sequence). This CDR3 is built from 12 residues. CDR3 amino acids: CASSTGGYEQYF. CDR3 in DNA: TGTGCCAGCAGCACAGGGGGCTACGAGCAGTACTTC. Variable domain in full (rest from reference TRBV7-9 and TRBJ2-7): DTGVSQNPRHKITKRGQNVTFRCDPISEHNRLYWYRQTLGQGPEFLTYFQNEAQLEKSRLLSDRFSAERPKGSFSTLEIQRTEQGDSAMYLCASSTGGYEQYFGPGTRLTVT.

As for this clone: Since no conserved phenylalanine or tryptophan closes the CDR3, a read error is the likely cause. The chain combines TRBV9 with TRBJ2-7, with TRBD1 matching over 7 bases. The CDR3 is 15 amino acids. V lost 3 bases, J lost 8 bases, and 14 bases stayed unmatched. CDR1 is SGDLS and CDR2 is YYNGEE in the germline V gene. The DNA of the CDR3 is TGTGCCAGCAGCGCTGAGGGGACAGCAACCTGGAAGCAGTACCTC. It encodes CASSAEGTATWKQYL.

The chain uses TRBV15 and TRBJ1-1, with 9 bases matching TRBD1. The V gene end was trimmed by 1 base and the J gene end by 6 bases; junction bases not matched to a gene: 6. Germline V gene sequence: CDR1 LNHNV, CDR2 YYDKDF (reference sequence). The CDR3 has 15 amino acids. DNA of the CDR3: TGTGCCACCAGCAGAGCCGGGACAGGGTCCCCTGAAGCTTTCTTT. Translated: CATSRAGTGSPEAFF.

The V call is TRBV11-2, the J call TRBJ2-5; 8 nucleotides line up with TRBD2. Per the germline V gene, CDR1 is SGHAT and CDR2 is FQNNGV. V gave up 11 bases and J gave up 4 bases; unmatched junction bases: 6. The CDR3 sequence is 12 residues long. CDR3 amino acids: CAGGLDGETQYF. CDR3 in DNA: TGTGCCGGGGGACTAGACGGAGAGACCCAGTACTTC.

The chain has TRBV27 and TRBJ2-1; perhaps TRBD2 as D (5 bases). In germline, CDR1 is MNHEY, CDR2 SMNVEV (reference sequence). The CDR3 extends over 15 amino acids. Trimming cost V 7 bases and J 2 bases, with 15 bases left between them. CDR3 DNA: TGTGCCAGCACGTTGCGACACGGGACCTACAATGAGCAGTTCTTC. Translated: CASTLRHGTYNEQFF.

The chain combines TRBV5-1 with TRBJ1-6, with 9 bases that match TRBD1. Trimming cost V 5 bases and J 2 bases; bases outside gene matches: 8. The CDR3 is made up of 17 amino acids. Germline V CDR1 and CDR2: SGHRS, YFSETQ. The CDR3 loop is CASSYGRQGAYNSPLHF. In DNA form, the CDR3 reads TGCGCCAGCAGTTACGGGAGACAGGGGGCCTATAATTCACCCCTCCACTTT.

In its sample, this clone was seen once. The chain joins TRBV6-1 to TRBJ1-4, with TRBD1 matching 8 bases. This CDR3 is 13 amino acids long. J was trimmed by 4 bases and V by 10 bases; bases with no gene match: 5. Germline V lookup: CDR1 MNHNS, CDR2 SASEGT. CDR3: CATDRGYNEKLFF. CDR3 in DNA: TGTGCCACCGACAGGGGATATAATGAAAAACTGTTTTTT.

V is TRBV11-3 and J is TRBJ2-1; 12 bases are shared with TRBD2. V was pared by 1 base and J by 4 bases, with 14 bases of the junction left unmatched. Germline CDR1 and CDR2: SGHNT and YENEEA. The CDR3 is 20 residues long. CDR3 region: CASSLAYEFLAGGLYNEQFF. CDR3 nucleotide sequence: TGTGCCAGCAGCTTAGCGTACGAGTTCCTAGCGGGAGGGTTATACAATGAGCAGTTCTTC.

The V gene is TRBV19, the J gene TRBJ2-1, with 13 bases that match TRBD2. Germline lookup yields CDR1 LNHDA and CDR2 SQIVND (reference sequence). The CDR3 has 16 residues. With 7 bases clipped from V and 4 bases from J, the junction kept 7 bases outside the gene matches. The CDR3 is CASKRLAGGSYNEQFF. The CDR3 coding sequence is TGTGCCAGTAAGAGACTAGCGGGGGGCTCATACAATGAGCAGTTCTTC.

The chain has TRBV27 and TRBJ2-7; 7 bases align to TRBD2. Germline V gene lookup returns CDR1 MNHEY and CDR2 SMNVEV (reference sequence). The CDR3 extends over 16 amino acids. With V trimmed by 0 bases and J by 0 bases, 5 bases remained unmatched. The CDR3, as DNA: TGTGCCAGCAGTTTATCGGGGGGGTACCTCTCCTACGAGCAGTACTTC. It encodes CASSLSGGYLSYEQYF.

V usage is TRBV7-9 and J usage is TRBJ2-3; D possibly corresponds to TRBD2 (7 bases). V was clipped by 1 base and J by 0 bases, with 17 bases between them. The CDR3 is 18 amino acids. CDR1 and CDR2 (germline): SEHNR, FQNEAQ (reference sequence). CDR3: CASSLVRGGRTSTDTQYF. CDR3 in DNA: TGTGCCAGCAGCTTAGTTCGCGGGGGCCGCACTAGCACAGATACGCAGTATTTT. Looking up the rest from reference TRBV7-9 and TRBJ2-3 gives the full variable domain: DTGVSQNPRHKITKRGQNVTFRCDPISEHNRLYWYRQTLGQGPEFLTYFQNEAQLEKSRLLSDRFSAERPKGSFSTLEIQRTEQGDSAMYLCASSLVRGGRTSTDTQYFGPGTRLTVL.

V is TRBV28 and J is TRBJ1-5, with TRBD1 identical over 11 bases. The V gene end was trimmed by 6 bases and the J gene end by 7 bases; junction bases not matched to a gene: 5. Germline V gene sequence: CDR1 MDHEN, CDR2 SYDVKM. There are 14 residues in the CDR3. CDR3 loop: CASSLGTGGQPQHF. CDR3 nucleotides: TGTGCCAGCAGCCTAGGGACAGGGGGACAGCCCCAGCATTTT.

In its sample, this clone was seen a few times. The J gene is TRBJ1-4, the V gene TRBV18; D unclear. The CDR3 is made up of 15 amino acids. Per the germline V gene, CDR1 is KGHSH and CDR2 is LQKENI. V lost 6 bases and J lost 5, with 16 bases in between. The CDR3 DNA is TGTGCCAGCTCCACCCAACGGGGAACCAATGAAAAACTGTTTTTT. Translation gives CASSTQRGTNEKLFF.

V usage is TRBV28 and J usage is TRBJ2-7; TRBD1 is a possible D gene (5 bases). CDR3 length: 16 amino acids. V lost 8 bases, J lost 1 base, and 21 bases lay in between. CDR1 and CDR2 (germline): MDHEN, SYDVKM. The CDR3 reads CASFPEQGVKSYEQYF. CDR3 bases: TGTGCCAGCTTTCCGGAGCAGGGCGTAAAGTCCTACGAGCAGTACTTC.

This chain connects TRBV4-1 to TRBJ1-4; 8 bases fit TRBD1. Germline CDR1 reads MGHRA; CDR2 reads YSYEKL. The CDR3 is made up of 14 amino acids. J gave up 7 bases and V 0 bases, and 1 base lay outside the gene matches. The CDR3 is CASSQEDRGEKLFF. CDR3 DNA: TGCGCCAGCAGCCAAGAAGACAGGGGTGAAAAACTGTTTTTT.

The CDR3 DNA sequence: TGTGCCAGCAGCGTAGACGCGGCCGGCAATCAGCCCCAGCATTTT. It specifies CASSVDAAGNQPQHF. The chain has TRBV9 and TRBJ1-5, with D unclear. V shed 0 bases and J shed 2 bases, with 9 bases lying between them. In germline, CDR1 is SGDLS, CDR2 YYNGEE. The CDR3 contains 15 residues.